This entry lists 15 T cell receptor beta chains sequenced from one sample in a study of radiation and T cells in renal cell carcinoma. Method: immunoSEQ multiplex PCR; TCRdb's copy keeps in-frame clones and lacks some. Found here are 14,000 to 15,000 clones, less than 65% of them singletons; the top ten hold roughly a sixth. Treatment noted: treatment-naive control, cytoreductive nephrectomy. The source was tumor tissue, collected from a patient whose treatment was nephrectomy without radiotherapy. All receptors derive from a man aged 60 to 69 with renal cell carcinoma.

The chain carries TRBV7-6 and TRBJ2-7; D is ambiguous. Trimming pared 1 base from V and 3 bases from J, leaving 7 bases between. This CDR3 contains 13 residues. Germline assignment: CDR1 SGHVS and CDR2 FNYEAQ. DNA for the CDR3: TGTGCCAGCAGCTTAGGACCGAACTACGAGCAGTACTTC. This gives the protein CASSLGPNYEQYF.

This chain connects TRBV4-2 to TRBJ2-1; the D call may be TRBD1 or TRBD2 (6 bases each). Germline CDR1 and CDR2: LGHNA and YNFKEQ. CDR3 size: 16 residues. V was trimmed by 1 base and J by 3 bases, leaving 13 bases between them. CDR3 amino acids: CASSQGRGEVYNEQFF. The CDR3 region has the DNA TGTGCCAGCAGCCAAGGAAGGGGGGAGGTCTACAATGAGCAGTTCTTC.

The V and J genes are TRBV19 and TRBJ1-5; unclear D gene. V lost 2 bases, J lost 0 bases, and 5 bases lay in between. Germline V CDR1 and CDR2: LNHDA, SQIVND (reference sequence). The CDR3 is 14 amino acids. The CDR3 protein is CASSIRDSNQPQHF. Written as DNA, the CDR3 is TGTGCCAGTAGTATAAGGGATAGCAATCAGCCCCAGCATTTT.

As DNA, the CDR3 is TGCAGCGTTGAGGGACAGGGGGGCTCAGTGGCCACCGGGGAGCTGTTTTTT. It is translated as CSVEGQGGSVATGELFF. The chain employs TRBV29-1 and TRBJ2-2; 11 nucleotides match TRBD1. The CDR3 consists of 17 residues. Germline V gene sequence: CDR1 SQVTM, CDR2 ANQGSEA. V lost 3 bases to trimming and J lost 4 bases; unmatched junction nucleotides: 10.

This clone was observed a few times. This chain connects TRBV6-4 to TRBJ2-2; unclear D gene. Germline V gene data show CDR1 as MRHNA and CDR2 as SNTAGT. The CDR3 sequence is 13 residues long. Trimming left V 2 bases short and J 5 bases short, with 6 bases between. DNA of the CDR3: TGTGCCAGCAGTGACCTCCAAACCGGGGAGCTGTTTTTT. Translated: CASSDLQTGELFF.

J is TRBJ2-2 and V is TRBV5-1; 8 bases align to TRBD1. The length of the CDR3 is 15 residues. V shed 3 bases and J 5 bases; nucleotides not matched to a gene: 6. Germline V gene lookup returns CDR1 SGHRS and CDR2 YFSETQ. The CDR3 reads CASSSGQGGTGELFF. As DNA, the CDR3 is TGCGCCAGCAGCTCCGGACAGGGTGGGACCGGGGAGCTGTTTTTT.

The J gene is TRBJ2-7, the V gene TRBV7-8; 7 bases are a match to TRBD1. Germline CDR1 SGHVS, CDR2 FQNEAQ. V trimming: 4 bases; J trimming: 3 bases; junction bases outside the gene matches: 6. This CDR3 contains 14 residues. The CDR3: CASSSGQFFYEQYF. The CDR3 DNA is TGTGCCAGCAGCTCGGGACAGTTCTTCTACGAGCAGTACTTC.

This clone came up a few times. The gene calls are TRBV27 and TRBJ1-5, with D maybe TRBD1 (5 bases). CDR3 length: 12 residues. Trimming pared 5 bases from V and 9 bases from J, leaving 11 bases between. Germline V lookup: CDR1 MNHEY, CDR2 SMNVEV (reference sequence). The CDR3 nucleotides read TGTGCCAGCAGTCCTGAAAGGGGGCCCCAGCATTTT. This gives the protein CASSPERGPQHF.

This clone was detected a few times. This chain links TRBV19 with TRBJ2-7, with 9 bases aligning to TRBD1. The V gene's germline CDR1 is LNHDA and CDR2 SQIVND (reference sequence). Unmatched junction bases numbered 12, after V lost 7 bases and J lost 5 bases. The CDR3 is 15 residues long. The CDR3 coding sequence is TGTGCCAGTACCCCAACAGGGGGCCGAAGCGACGAGCAGTACTTC. This codes for CASTPTGGRSDEQYF. Filled out from reference TRBV19 and TRBJ2-7, the complete variable domain reads DGGITQSPKYLFRKEGQNVTLSCEQNLNHDAMYWYRQDPGQGLRLIYYSQIVNDFQKGDIAEGYSVSREKKESFPLTVTSAQKNPTAFYLCASTPTGGRSDEQYFGPGTRLTVT.

The chain is built from TRBV6-4 and TRBJ1-2; D unresolved. Trimming stripped 0 bases from V and 8 bases from J, with 19 bases between. Germline CDR1 reads MRHNA; CDR2 reads SNTAGT. The CDR3 is made up of 16 amino acids. CDR3 in DNA: TGTGCCAGCAGTGACTCCGCAGGTTCGGGCTATTTCGGCTACACCTTC. This sequence encodes CASSDSAGSGYFGYTF.

The chain combines TRBV7-2 with TRBJ1-2; 8 positions match TRBD1. CDR3 size: 14 residues. With V trimmed by 1 base and J by 7 bases, 5 bases remained unmatched. The germline CDR1 and CDR2 sequences are SGHTA and FQGNSA. Here the CDR3 reads CASSLVIQGGGYTF. The CDR3 nucleotides read TGTGCCAGCAGCTTAGTCATACAGGGGGGTGGCTACACCTTC.

The chain has TRBV28 and TRBJ2-5; 13 nucleotides agree with TRBD2. From germline, CDR1 is MDHEN and CDR2 SYDVKM. V shed 7 bases and J 5 bases; nucleotides not matched to a gene: 25. The CDR3 is 21 residues long. The CDR3 DNA follows: TGTGCCAGCACCCCTCCCGCCCGGACTAGCGGGAGAAGCGTCGTGGCGGAGACCCAGTACTTC. The encoded protein is CASTPPARTSGRSVVAETQYF. The full variable domain, its missing parts supplied by reference TRBV28 and TRBJ2-5, is DVKVTQSSRYLVKRTGEKVFLECVQDMDHENMFWYRQDPGLGLRLIYFSYDVKMKEKGDIPEGYSVSREKKERFSLILESASTNQTSMYLCASTPPARTSGRSVVAETQYFGPGTRLLVL.

The chain uses TRBV11-2 and TRBJ2-6; D might be TRBD1 (5 bases). There are 18 residues in the CDR3. Germline V gene sequence: CDR1 SGHAT, CDR2 FQNNGV. V lost 5 bases, J lost 0 bases, and 17 bases lay in between. The CDR3 nucleotides read TGTGCCAGCAGCACCCCGACAGCAACTGTCTCTGGGGCCAACGTCCTGACTTTC. Residues: CASSTPTATVSGANVLTF.

The V gene is TRBV28, the J gene TRBJ2-5; possible D gene TRBD2, 6 bases. The CDR3 loop spans 15 amino acids. Trimming took off 7 bases at V and 1 base at J, with 16 bases between the two ends. Germline loops: CDR1 MDHEN, CDR2 SYDVKM. Here the CDR3 DNA reads TGTGCCAGCACCTATAGGGGACTGGCCCAAGAGACCCAGTACTTC. Amino acid sequence: CASTYRGLAQETQYF.

This CDR3 is CASSLFVGSSYEQYF. The CDR3 bases are TGTGCCAGCAGCTTGTTTGTGGGAAGCTCCTACGAGCAGTACTTC. This sequence joins TRBV5-6 and TRBJ2-7; D not certain. CDR3 length equals 15 residues. Trimming shortened V by 1 base and J by 0 bases, and 11 bases separated the two germline ends. Germline V gene sequence: CDR1 SGHDT, CDR2 YYEEEE. The full variable domain, its missing parts supplied by reference TRBV5-6 and TRBJ2-7, is DAGVTQSPTHLIKTRGQQVTLRCSPKSGHDTVSWYQQALGQGPQFIFQYYEEEERQRGNFPDRFSGHQFPNYSSELNVNALLLGDSALYLCASSLFVGSSYEQYFGPGTRLTVT.